The clone carrying this T cell receptor beta chain showed up many times. This record comes from a study of early T cells in non-severe SARS-CoV-2 infection. The CDR3 sequence is 15 residues long. V lost 4 bases and J lost 0, with 12 bases in between. The V gene's germline CDR1 is SQVTM and CDR2 ANQGSEA. TCRdb independently ran MiXCR on the 5' RACE reads; one entry per CDR3 protein. The data contain about 25,000 distinct CDR3 sequences, approximately 5% of them singletons. The TCR was taken from an adult who was a healthcare worker with PCR-confirmed SARS-CoV-2 infection or an uninfected control (not recorded which). Sequencing was performed on whole blood. V is TRBV29-1 and J is TRBJ2-2; the D gene could be TRBD1 or TRBD2 (5 bases each). The CDR3 reads CSVGDGLANTGELFF. CDR3 nucleotide sequence: TGCAGCGTTGGGGACGGGTTGGCGAACACCGGGGAGCTGTTTTTT.